The subject of this entry is one T cell receptor beta chain. Its matching antigen is unknown. The germline V gene has CDR1 WSHSY and CDR2 SAAADI. Trimming took off 3 bases at V and 9 bases at J, with 9 bases between the two ends. The CDR3 length is 12 residues. This entry comes from a study of blood T cells in healthy people across ages. General study findings and limits: Older age went with lower TCR beta diversity per million T cells, in a roughly linear way.

Next came a second PCR, run for about 7 to 12 cycles, which used a sample-barcoded 5' primer along with a J-beta primer mix. Every single cDNA molecule received a tag from a template-switch adaptor with 12 random nucleotides. In TCRdb, the 5' RACE reads were re-called with MiXCR into one record per CDR3 protein. The sample records 850,000 to 1,100,000 distinct CDR3 sequences, roughly two fifths being singletons. The gene calls are TRBV10-2 and TRBJ1-5; the D is unclear. The receptor's source is a man aged 18 to 30 in good health. Sequencing used blood. Written as DNA, the CDR3 is TGCGCCAGCAGTGACACGGACCGGCCCCAGCATTTT. Translated: CASSDTDRPQHF.